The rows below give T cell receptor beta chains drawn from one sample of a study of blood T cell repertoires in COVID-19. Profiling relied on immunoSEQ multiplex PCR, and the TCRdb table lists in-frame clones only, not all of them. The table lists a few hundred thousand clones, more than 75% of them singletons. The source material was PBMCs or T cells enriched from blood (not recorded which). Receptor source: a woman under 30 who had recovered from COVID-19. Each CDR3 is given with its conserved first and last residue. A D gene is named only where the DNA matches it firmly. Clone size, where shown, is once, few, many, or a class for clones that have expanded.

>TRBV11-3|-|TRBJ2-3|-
CASSLGGTDTQYF
TGTGCCAGCAGCTTAGGCGGCACAGATACGCAGTATTTT
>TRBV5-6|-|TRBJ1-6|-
CASSLVPTLGADSPLHF
TGTGCCAGCAGCTTGGTCCCAACTCTGGGGGCTGATTCACCCCTCCACTTT
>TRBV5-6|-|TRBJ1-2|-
CASSSGDRLYGYTF
TGTGCCAGCAGCTCCGGAGACAGGCTCTATGGCTACACCTTC
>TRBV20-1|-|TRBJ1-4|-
CSASTQLIATNEKLFF
TGCAGTGCTAGTACACAGCTAATCGCAACTAATGAAAAACTGTTTTTT
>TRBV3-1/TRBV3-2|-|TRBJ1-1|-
CASSQGPMNTEAFF
TGTGCCAGCAGCCAGGGGCCCATGAACACTGAAGCTTTCTTT
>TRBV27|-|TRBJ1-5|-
CASSFLGRGPDQPQHF
TGTGCCAGCAGTTTTCTGGGGCGCGGTCCTGATCAGCCCCAGCATTTT
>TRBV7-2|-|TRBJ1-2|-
CASSSARIETAGYTF
TGTGCCAGCAGCTCGGCGCGTATTGAGACAGCTGGCTACACCTTC
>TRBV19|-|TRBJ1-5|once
CASSIGRVSNQPQHF
TGTGCCAGTAGTATCGGCAGGGTTAGCAATCAGCCCCAGCATTTT
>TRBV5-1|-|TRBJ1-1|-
CASSLALGGTEAFF
TGCGCCAGCAGCTTGGCCTTGGGGGGCACTGAAGCTTTCTTT
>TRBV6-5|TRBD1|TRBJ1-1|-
CASSLTRQGNAEAFF
TGTGCCAGCAGTCTCACTCGACAGGGGAACGCTGAAGCTTTCTTT
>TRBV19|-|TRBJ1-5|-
CASIEGHYSNQPQHF
TGTGCCAGTATAGAGGGACACTATAGCAATCAGCCCCAGCATTTT
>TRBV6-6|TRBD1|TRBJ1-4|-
CASSLTTGTDPTNEKLFF
TGTGCCAGCAGTCTTACTACCGGGACAGATCCAACTAATGAAAAACTGTTTTTT
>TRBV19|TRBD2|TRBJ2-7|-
CASTSIAGDSYEQYF
TGTGCCAGTACCTCGATTGCGGGGGACTCCTACGAGCAGTACTTC
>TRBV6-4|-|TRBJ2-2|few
CASSDRPLGNTGELFF
TGTGCCAGCAGTGACCGTCCCCTAGGGAACACCGGGGAGCTGTTTTTT
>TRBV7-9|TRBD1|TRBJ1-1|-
CASSPTGSPEAFF
TGTGCCAGCAGCCCGACAGGGTCCCCTGAAGCTTTCTTT
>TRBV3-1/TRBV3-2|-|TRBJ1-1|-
CASSRLEETEAFF
TGTGCCAGCAGCCGCCTCGAGGAAACTGAAGCTTTCTTT
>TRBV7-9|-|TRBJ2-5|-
CASTLGPGGETQYF
TGTGCCAGCACCTTGGGTCCAGGTGGGGAGACCCAGTACTTC
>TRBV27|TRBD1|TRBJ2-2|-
CASSSRGLGTGELFF
TGTGCCAGCAGTTCAAGGGGGCTCGGCACCGGGGAGCTGTTTTTT
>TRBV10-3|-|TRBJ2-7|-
CAIRNSGQSYEQYF
TGTGCCATCAGGAATTCAGGGCAATCCTACGAGCAGTACTTC
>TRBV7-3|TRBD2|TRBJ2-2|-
CASSSGLAGDRGGELFF
TGTGCCAGCAGCTCCGGACTAGCGGGGGACAGGGGCGGGGAGCTGTTTTTT
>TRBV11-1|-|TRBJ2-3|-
CASSPPKRDTQYF
TGTGCCAGCAGCCCCCCCAAGAGAGATACGCAGTATTTT
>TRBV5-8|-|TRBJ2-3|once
CASSLVADTQYF
TGTGCCAGCAGCTTGGTTGCGGATACGCAGTATTTT
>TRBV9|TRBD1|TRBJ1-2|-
CASSVDAGQGYGYTF
TGTGCCAGCAGCGTAGATGCCGGACAGGGTTATGGCTACACCTTC
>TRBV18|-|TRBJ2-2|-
CASSPPRTGELFF
TGTGCCAGCTCACCCCCGAGAACCGGGGAGCTGTTTTTT
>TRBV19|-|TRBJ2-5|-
CASSVQGGVETQYF
TGTGCCAGTAGCGTCCAGGGAGGAGTGGAGACCCAGTACTTC
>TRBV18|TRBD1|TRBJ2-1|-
CASSTPGDRGYNEQFF
TGTGCCAGCTCCACACCGGGGGACAGGGGATACAATGAGCAGTTCTTC
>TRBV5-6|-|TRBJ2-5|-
CASSSRVLGQETQYF
TGTGCCAGCAGCTCCAGGGTTCTGGGGCAAGAGACCCAGTACTTC
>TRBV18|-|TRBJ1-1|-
CASSQQPLNTEAFF
TGTGCCAGCTCACAACAGCCTTTGAACACTGAAGCTTTCTTT
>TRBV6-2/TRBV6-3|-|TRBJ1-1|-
CASSYSPDSRGTEAFF
TGTGCCAGCAGTTACTCCCCCGACAGCAGGGGCACTGAAGCTTTCTTT
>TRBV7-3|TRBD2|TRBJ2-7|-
CASSLGTAGGPVHEQYF
TGTGCCAGCAGCTTAGGAACAGCGGGGGGGCCCGTTCACGAGCAGTACTTC
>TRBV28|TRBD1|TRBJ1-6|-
CASSSYAGRDRHSPLHF
TGTGCCAGCAGTTCCTATGCCGGGCGGGACAGACATTCACCCCTCCACTTT
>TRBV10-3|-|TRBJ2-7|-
CAIKTDYTYEQYF
TGTGCCATCAAAACAGATTATACCTACGAGCAGTACTTC
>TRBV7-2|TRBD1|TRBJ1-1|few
CASRLRETGAYTEAFF
TGTGCCAGCAGGCTCAGGGAGACAGGGGCGTACACTGAAGCTTTCTTT
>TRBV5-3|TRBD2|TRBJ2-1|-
CARTTRPLSFPGLDYNEQFF
TGTGCCAGAACGACCCGACCTTTATCCTTTCCGGGACTAGATTACAATGAGCAGTTCTTC
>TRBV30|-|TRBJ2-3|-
CAWSEQPTDTQYF
TGTGCCTGGTCAGAACAACCCACAGATACGCAGTATTTT
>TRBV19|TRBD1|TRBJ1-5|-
CASSLHGTGFQPQHF
TGTGCCAGTAGCCTCCATGGGACAGGGTTTCAGCCCCAGCATTTT
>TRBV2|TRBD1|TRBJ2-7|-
CASSRDREPSGKQYF
TGTGCCAGCAGTAGAGACAGGGAACCTTCTGGAAAGCAGTACTTC
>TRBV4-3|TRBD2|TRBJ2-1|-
CASSQGPGGAAEQFF
TGCGCCAGCAGCCAAGGACCGGGGGGGGCCGCTGAGCAGTTCTTC
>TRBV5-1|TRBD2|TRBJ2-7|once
CASSAWTSGDDEQYF
TGCGCCAGCAGCGCCTGGACTAGCGGGGATGACGAGCAGTACTTC
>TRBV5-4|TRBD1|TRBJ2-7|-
CASSLLGQGIYEQYF
TGTGCCAGCAGCTTGCTGGGACAGGGGATATACGAGCAGTACTTC
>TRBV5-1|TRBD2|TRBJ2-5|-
CASSRTSEETQYF
TGCGCCAGCAGCCGGACTAGCGAAGAGACCCAGTACTTC
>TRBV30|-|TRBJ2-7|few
CAWSVSGSEQYF
TGTGCCTGGAGTGTTTCAGGATCCGAGCAGTACTTC
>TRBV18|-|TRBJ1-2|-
CASSDNNYGYTF
TGTGCCAGCTCGGACAATAACTATGGCTACACCTTC
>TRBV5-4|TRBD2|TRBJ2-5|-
CASSSVKRTSGQETQYF
TGTGCCAGCAGCTCAGTGAAGAGGACTAGCGGGCAAGAGACCCAGTACTTC
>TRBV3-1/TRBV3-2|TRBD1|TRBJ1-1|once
CASTGTGVNTEAFF
TGTGCCAGCACCGGGACAGGGGTGAACACTGAAGCTTTCTTT
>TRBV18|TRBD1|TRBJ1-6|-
CASSPRGTVGDSPLHF
TGTGCCAGCTCACCCAGAGGGACAGTTGGCGATTCACCCCTCCACTTT
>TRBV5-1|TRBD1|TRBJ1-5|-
CASSLGDREYGNQPQHF
TGCGCCAGCAGCTTGGGGGACAGGGAGTATGGCAATCAGCCCCAGCATTTT
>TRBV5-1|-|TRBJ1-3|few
CASSKHGQLSSGNTIYF
TGCGCCAGCAGCAAGCATGGACAGTTGAGCTCTGGAAACACCATATATTTT